The clone carrying this T cell receptor (beta chain) occurred a few times. The sample belongs to a study of early T cells in non-severe SARS-CoV-2 infection. Study-level information: The sequenced material was bulk RNA from unsorted whole blood, and its chains were unpaired.

CDR1 and CDR2 (germline): MNHEY, SMNVEV (reference sequence). Trimming took 2 bases from V and 7 from J, leaving 11 bases between them. This CDR3 region has 13 residues. Separate cDNA molecules each had unique molecular identifiers attached to them. MiXCR was run by TCRdb on the 5' RACE reads, yielding one entry per CDR3 protein. The sample has tens of thousands of distinct CDR3 sequences, about 16% seen once. The sequence was obtained from an adult who was a healthcare worker with PCR-confirmed SARS-CoV-2 infection or an uninfected control (not recorded which). The chain links TRBV27 to TRBJ1-2, with no clear D. Sequenced input: whole blood. The CDR3 DNA reads as TGTGCCAGCAGTTTACGGGGTGGATTTGGCTACACCTTC. This codes for CASSLRGGFGYTF.